The sequence of this T cell receptor (beta chain) was determined in a study of shared clonotypes between healthy human individuals (dated by TCRdb to 2018 to 2020). For context, the study as a whole: Two women and a few men aged 18 to 49 years were included in the cohort. For each donor, three plates each were used for CD4 naive and CD4 memory, two plates were used for CD8 naive, and one plate was used for CD8 memory. Per donor, leukapheresis produced somewhere between about 0.94 and 8.9 billion PBMCs. Blood TCR repertoires of five healthy adults were deeply sequenced to estimate repertoire size and the extent of clonotype sharing between individuals. Libraries were prepared and TCR repertoires were sequenced by different laboratories using diverse techniques, in order to increase sequencing depth and limit assay-specific biases. General findings and caveats noted by the study authors: Because the study included only a small number of donors, the genetic and exposure-history diversity represented was limited. Higher generation probabilities were observed for clonotypes shared by all four sorted-subset donors than for non-shared clonotypes. Sampling was restricted to blood, and TCR repertoires in tissues likely differ from the TCR repertoires found in blood. About 5% of naive CD4, 3.5% of naive CD8, approximately 2.2% of memory CD4, and roughly 0.4% of memory CD8 clonotypes were shared across several donors. Pairwise subsampling indicated that sequencing depth was expected to affect the degree of clonotype sharing among donors. Naive subsets generally had larger estimated clonotype richness than memory subsets did. Incomplete sequencing was indicated by rarefaction of sorted-subset datasets, despite the large sequencing depth.

Using the deep immunoSEQ assay, multiplex PCR amplified TCR CDR3 regions from genomic DNA. Extracted genomic DNA from each cell subset was distributed evenly across all wells of several immunoSEQ 96-well plates, and each plate was treated as a replicate. For sorted subsets, roughly 200 ng of genomic DNA, equivalent to 30,000 or so T cell genomes, went into each replicate PCR. Purified libraries were quantified with a Qubit 3.0 fluorometer, sized on a Bioanalyzer 2100, and re-quantified with the KAPA Library Quantification kit. Each immunoSEQ 96-well plate was sequenced on its own single-read 150-cycle Illumina NextSeq 550 flow cell. The source study handled its data this way. Because the immunoSEQ output held only junctional sequences and lacked quality scores, the filtering could not match the filtering applied to full-length reads. Sequences were annotated with PyIR, a Python wrapper for IgBLAST v1.9, and V/J genes and CDR3 were assigned using IMGT germline references. Reads were removed for weak V/J assignments (E-value above 1e-6), missing CDR3, stop codons, out-of-frame junctions, or ambiguous translated residues. V3J clonotypes were defined as sequences sharing an identical inferred V gene, J gene, and CDR3 amino acid sequence. Percentage overlap between repertoires was computed as shared unique clonotypes divided by the size of the smaller repertoire. Three approaches were used to assess repertoire richness: RTK rarefaction, the Chao1 estimator, and Recon v2.1 estimates of unobserved clonotypes. Generation probabilities for all TCRbeta clonotypes obtained by the gDNA method from several donors were computed using OLGA. The table comes from immuneACCESS by way of TCRdb, which keeps in-frame sequences with V and J called. Part of the clones is missing from these tables; in studies checked, under half for an unresolved V gene and the rest for unknown reasons. Clone size and V and J calls were adopted from that table, with D and trimming inferred from the DNA. The sample data list some 1,900,000 clones, and 85% to 95% of these were observed just once. More than 0.9% of the sample is held by the ten biggest clonotypes.

The cysteine opens and the phenylalanine closes a CDR3 of 14 amino acids. Only CDR3 DNA remains: 42 bases, in frame from the first base. The V end loses 1 base and the J end loses 4 bases, and a stretch of 13 bases separates them. The germline V gene provides CDR1 SQVTM and CDR2 ANQGSEA. Notes on this clone: Its antigen remains undetermined. Base-call qualities are not available, and no considerably larger clone is one nucleotide away.

For the CD8 naive samples, CD45RO-negative cells were positively selected for CCR7, yielding a CD45RA+CCR7+ population from which TemRA cells were excluded. The donors were healthy, HIV-negative adults with no recently reported acute infections or vaccinations. Every donor was a Caucasian adult living in Nashville, Tennessee, USA. Blood was collected by leukapheresis, and PBMCs were isolated by Ficoll-Histopaque density gradient centrifugation and then cryopreserved in liquid nitrogen vapor phase. Analytical flow cytometry was used to check the purity and quantity of every magnetically sorted T cell population. From each sorted fraction, genomic DNA was isolated and quantified by UV absorbance on a Nanodrop 2000c.

This receptor chain uses TRBV29-1 and TRBJ1-1; perhaps TRBD1 is the D gene, with 6 bases matching. This receptor was taken from a man younger than 30 in good health. Sequenced input: naive CD8+ T cells sorted from blood. The cell subset or site label, read with the paper, signifies: CD45RA+CCR7+. The CDR3 region has the sequence CSVEGGTLSTEAFF. The DNA sequence is TGCAGCGTTGAAGGAGGGACATTGAGCACTGAAGCTTTCTTT.